This T cell receptor beta chain was observed in a study of vaccination effects on CD4 cells after COVID-19 (dated by TCRdb to between 2022 and 2023). At the level of the whole study: Two doses of either the BNT162b2 or the mRNA-1273 mRNA SARS-CoV-2 vaccine were administered to participants. In both COVID-19 convalescent patients and infection-naive vaccine recipients, the study compared SARS-CoV-2 spike-specific CD4+ TCR repertoires from before mRNA vaccination with those from after it. A total of ten to eleven COVID-19 convalescent patients and a handful of SARS-CoV-2-naive healthy vaccine recipients were included in the full study. Cultures from other donors in the study were sequenced using the Oncomine TCR Beta short-read assay on an Illumina iSeq 100. What the research found in general, with its limitations: Clones induced by infection and clones induced by vaccination both contracted markedly at late timepoints after vaccination, which fits with T cell responses waning over time. In healthy vaccine recipients, vaccine-induced clones were almost all SARS-CoV-2 mono-reactive, with only 1 of 255 cross-reactive with common cold coronaviruses. The study was limited by a small number of convalescent patients, and early post-infection timepoints were lacking.

Relative to germline, V is 10 bases shorter and J is 5 bases shorter, with 14 bases between their ends. The CDR3 measures 12 amino acids from cysteine to phenylalanine. Just the 36-base CDR3 DNA is kept, in frame starting at base 1. CDR1 MNHEY and CDR2 SVGAGI are derived from the germline V gene. To identify antigen-specific CD4+ T cell clonotypes by their expansion, the ViraFEST assay first stimulated PBMC with viral peptide pools and then applied TCR sequencing. After more than nine days of culture, CD4+ T cells were isolated with the EasySep CD4+ T cell isolation kit. Healthy vaccine recipients had no prior SARS-CoV-2 infection, confirmed by negative nucleocapsid antibodies before and after vaccination. Under 2.5 million PBMC per well were cultured with 9 to 10 ug/ml peptides in IMDM containing approximately 4.7% human AB serum, approximately 9.9 IU/ml IL-2 and gentamicin. Half of the culture medium was replaced with fresh IL-2-containing medium on days 3 and 7. Each peptide stimulation condition was cultured in triplicate wells unless otherwise noted. Using Ficoll-Paque Plus gradient centrifugation, PBMC were separated from whole blood and then either used fresh or cryopreserved at -140C. The spike proteins of SARS-CoV-2 and of the common cold coronaviruses HCoV-NL63, HCoV-OC43 and HCoV-229E were spanned by overlapping peptide pools. The QIAamp micro DNA kit was used to extract genomic DNA from the cultured CD4+ T cells.

The method was the immunoSEQ multiplex PCR assay. TCR beta CDR3 sequencing was performed on DNA from the cultured, isolated CD4+ T cells. On the authors' methods: Non-productive TCR sequences were discarded, and reads were trimmed to the CDR3 region, with only CDR3s of 7 or more amino acids retained. Antigen-specific clonotypes were identified with the MANAFEST web app by comparing expansion in peptide wells against reference cultures. For clones to be considered positive, expansion at FDR<0.05 versus reference and all other wells, an odds ratio above 5, and a frequency above 0.1% in two replicate wells were required. A clonotype was called cross-reactive if it was significantly expanded both in SARS-CoV-2 spike wells and in at least one common cold coronavirus spike condition. CDR3 similarity was assessed by Levenshtein distance with the stringdist R package, and unrooted trees were built with ape in R 3.6.1. Held by TCRdb, this immuneACCESS table contains in-frame sequences only and omits some clones. Under half of the omission traces to an unresolved V gene where checked; the cause of the rest is unknown. The V and J calls and clone size are taken from that table; D and trimming were inferred from the DNA. For this sample the table gives approximately 68,000 clones, of which 60% to 85% were detected only once. The top ten clonotypes cover about 10% of the sample.

As concerns this clone: Its antigen target is currently unknown. Base qualities are not provided; no much larger clone lies one nucleotide away.

The chain couples TRBV6-5 to TRBJ1-1; the D region possibly corresponds to TRBD1 (6 bases align). The receptor was derived from a human donor who received a COVID-19 vaccine. This specimen consisted of CD4+ T cells from PBMCs cultured with SARS-CoV-2 spike peptides, obtained before COVID-19 vaccination. The label giving this sample's cell subset or site can be read as: SARS-CoV-2 spike overlapping peptide pool stimulation. The nucleotides read TGTGCCATACAGGGTGGAGGAACTGAAGCTTTCTTT. Translated, it reads CAIQGGGTEAFF.